The 29 T cell receptor beta chains listed next were all sequenced from one sample in a study of control samples from healthy donors and cancer patients. Libraries were prepared by immunoSEQ multiplex PCR; TCRdb keeps only in-frame clonotypes and omits some of them. The sample has around 150,000 clones, about nine tenths seen once. What was sequenced was blood. These TCRs come from a man younger than 40 in good health.

The chain couples TRBV14 to TRBJ1-1; D is unclear. V lost 0 bases, J lost 8 bases, and 7 bases lay in between. Germline CDR1 and CDR2: SGHDN and FVKESK. CDR3 size: 12 residues. CDR3 DNA: TGTGCCAGCAGCCAAGATCTCCTCGAAGCTTTCTTT. Translating gives CASSQDLLEAFF.

In its sample, this clone was seen a few times. The rearrangement links TRBV4-2 to TRBJ1-2; D is ambiguous. Germline CDR1 LGHNA, CDR2 YNFKEQ. Trimming left V 0 bases short and J 4 bases short, with 9 bases between. CDR3 length: 14 residues. CDR3 residues: CASSQETQSYGYTF. The CDR3 DNA sequence: TGTGCCAGCAGCCAAGAAACGCAGTCCTATGGCTACACCTTC.

The CDR3 DNA is TGTGCCAGCTCACCAACAGGGCAAGCAGATACGCAGTATTTT. Protein product: CASSPTGQADTQYF. The rearrangement uses TRBV18 and TRBJ2-3, with D possibly TRBD1 on 6 matching bases. The V and J ends lost 2 bases and 4 bases respectively, with 10 bases between them. This CDR3 spans 14 amino acids. Germline CDR1 is KGHSH and CDR2 is LQKENI.

This chain connects TRBV3-1 (or the pseudogene TRBV3-2) to TRBJ2-3; 10 nucleotides agree with TRBD2. J lost 0 bases, V lost 1 base, and 4 bases had no gene match. Germline CDR1 LGHDT, CDR2 YNNKEL (reference sequence). The CDR3 length is 17 residues. The CDR3 loop reads CASSQVPTSGSTDTQYF. The CDR3 nucleotides read TGTGCCAGCAGCCAAGTTCCGACTAGCGGGAGCACAGATACGCAGTATTTT.

The chain is built from TRBV19 and TRBJ2-7; 8 nucleotides agree with TRBD1. Looked up from germline, CDR1 is LNHDA and CDR2 is SQIVND (reference sequence). The CDR3 sequence is 15 residues long. V trimming: 3 bases; J trimming: 2 bases; junction bases outside the gene matches: 6. CDR3 protein: CASSITGTGPYEQYF. Written as DNA, the CDR3 is TGTGCCAGTAGTATTACAGGGACAGGTCCCTACGAGCAGTACTTC.

The chain is built from TRBV28 and TRBJ1-5; possible D gene TRBD1, 5 bases. V gave up 4 bases and J gave up 5 bases, with 15 bases separating them. From germline, CDR1 is MDHEN and CDR2 SYDVKM. The CDR3 contains 15 residues. DNA of the CDR3: TGTGCCAGCAGTTCGGGGGAAAGAGGGTATCAGCCCCAGCATTTT. The encoded protein is CASSSGERGYQPQHF.

CDR3 sequence: CASSPSWTGEGETQYF. The CDR3 coding sequence is TGTGCCAGCAGCCCCTCCTGGACAGGGGAGGGGGAGACCCAGTACTTC. The chain uses TRBV13 and TRBJ2-5, with 9 positions matching TRBD1. CDR1 and CDR2 (germline): PRHDT, FYEKMQ (reference sequence). This CDR3 is built from 16 residues. J lost 5 bases, V lost 5 bases, and 12 bases had no gene match.

V usage is TRBV4-1 and J usage is TRBJ1-5; tentatively, D is TRBD1 (5 bases). The CDR3 has 17 amino acids. With 0 bases removed from V and 0 bases from J, the gap between germline ends came to 12 bases. CDR1 and CDR2 from the germline V gene are MGHRA and YSYEKL. The CDR3 DNA reads as TGCGCCAGCAGCCAAGATCTAGGGGCGGGTAGCAATCAGCCCCAGCATTTT. Its protein is CASSQDLGAGSNQPQHF.

This chain joins TRBV6-5 and TRBJ1-4; 8 bases agree with TRBD1. The CDR3 runs to 14 residues. Germline V gives CDR1 MNHEY, CDR2 SVGAGI. After removal of 6 bases from V and 3 bases from J, the junction contained 3 bases not matched to a gene. DNA for the CDR3: TGTGCCAGCAGGACAGGGGAATCTAATGAAAAACTGTTTTTT. The encoded protein is CASRTGESNEKLFF.

V usage is TRBV7-2 and J usage is TRBJ2-6, with TRBD2 matching 7 bases. Germline V gene sequence: CDR1 SGHTA, CDR2 FQGNSA. V lost 1 base and J lost 2; bases outside the gene matches: 5. The length of the CDR3 is 17 residues. The CDR3 protein is CASSLGRGGTGANVLTF. The CDR3 DNA sequence: TGTGCCAGCAGCTTAGGTCGGGGAGGGACTGGGGCCAACGTCCTGACTTTC.

The V call is TRBV4-2, the J call TRBJ1-3; D gene uncertain. Germline values: CDR1 LGHNA, CDR2 YNFKEQ. The CDR3 spans 15 residues. The V end was cut by 0 bases, the J end by 0 bases, with 6 bases between. For the CDR3, the DNA is TGTGCCAGCAGCCAAGAGGTGGGCTCTGGAAACACCATATATTTT. Protein sequence: CASSQEVGSGNTIYF.

The chain recombines TRBV10-3 with TRBJ2-5, with no clear D. V shed 3 bases and J shed 3 bases, with 8 bases lying between them. The CDR3 contains 13 residues. CDR1 is ENHRY, CDR2 SYGVKD, per germline. This CDR3 is CAISDPEKETQYF. The CDR3 DNA is TGTGCCATCAGTGACCCAGAGAAAGAGACCCAGTACTTC.

V gene TRBV5-4 combines with J gene TRBJ1-3; no reliable D call. This CDR3 comprises 14 residues. Germline CDR1 reads SGHNT; CDR2 reads YYREEE (reference sequence). V lost 0 bases, J lost 2 bases, and 6 bases lay in between. Written as DNA, the CDR3 is TGTGCCAGCAGCTTGGGCCAGACTGGAAACACCATATATTTT. Encoded protein: CASSLGQTGNTIYF. Full variable domain (missing parts from reference TRBV5-4 and TRBJ1-3): ETGVTQSPTHLIKTRGQQVTLRCSSQSGHNTVSWYQQALGQGPQFIFQYYREEENGRGNFPPRFSGLQFPNYSSELNVNALELDDSALYLCASSLGQTGNTIYFGEGSWLTVV.

This clone was recorded only once. This chain links TRBV4-3 with TRBJ2-1; the match to TRBD2 covers 9 bases. In germline, CDR1 is LGHNA, CDR2 YSLEER. This CDR3 region has 15 residues. The junction had 6 bases not matched to a gene; V was cut back by 2 bases and J by 7 bases. CDR3 region: CASSQHSGSENEQFF. The CDR3 DNA is TGCGCCAGCAGCCAACATAGCGGGAGCGAGAATGAGCAGTTCTTC.

Here the CDR3 reads CAISERPGNSNQPQHF. CDR3 nucleotide sequence: TGTGCCATCAGTGAAAGGCCAGGGAATAGCAATCAGCCCCAGCATTTT. V is TRBV10-3 and J is TRBJ1-5, with D perhaps matching TRBD1 (5 bases). Trimming shortened V by 3 bases and J by 0 bases, and 12 bases separated the two germline ends. Per germline, CDR1 ENHRY and CDR2 SYGVKD. The CDR3 consists of 16 residues.

In this sample, this clone turned up once. V and J are TRBV13 and TRBJ2-5, with D perhaps assigned TRBD1 or TRBD2 (5 bases each). Germline V gene sequence: CDR1 PRHDT, CDR2 FYEKMQ (reference sequence). The CDR3 spans 12 residues. The V gene lost 3 bases and the J gene lost 3 bases, with 5 bases spanning the gap. The CDR3 bases are TGTGCCAGCAGCTTGGGGGAAGAGACCCAGTACTTC. Translated: CASSLGEETQYF.

V usage is TRBV6-5 and J usage is TRBJ1-2; 7 bases agree with TRBD1. CDR1 and CDR2 from the germline V gene are MNHEY and SVGAGI. V trimming: 11 bases; J trimming: 8 bases; junction bases outside the gene matches: 20. The CDR3 runs to 15 residues. The CDR3 bases are TGTGCCTCGATTAGGGGAAAGGGGGCGCTTGGCGGCTACACCTTC. This encodes CASIRGKGALGGYTF.

J is TRBJ2-1 and V is TRBV20-1; D call uncertain. The germline V gene has CDR1 DFQATT and CDR2 SNEGSKA (reference sequence). The CDR3 contains 12 residues. V lost 3 bases to trimming and J lost 15 bases, with 18 bases between them. The CDR3 DNA follows: TGCAGTGCTAGTGGCCGGAAGGAAAACCTGTTCTTC. It specifies CSASGRKENLFF.

J is TRBJ2-7 and V is TRBV24-1; D gene ambiguous. This CDR3 comprises 13 residues. The V gene lost 3 bases and the J gene lost 4 bases, with 9 bases spanning the gap. Germline V gene data show CDR1 as KGHDR and CDR2 as SFDVKD. In DNA, the CDR3 is TGTGCCACCAGTGATCCGAACCAATACGAGCAGTACTTC. Translation gives CATSDPNQYEQYF.

J is TRBJ2-7 and V is TRBV5-4; a possible D gene is TRBD1 (6 bases). V was shortened by 0 bases and J by 2 bases, with 9 bases between the two germline ends. From germline, CDR1 is SGHNT and CDR2 YYREEE (reference sequence). The length of the CDR3 is 14 residues. CDR3 nucleotides: TGTGCCAGCAGCTTGGACAGGGCCCCCTACGAGCAGTACTTC. This translates into CASSLDRAPYEQYF.

The V gene is TRBV11-3, the J gene TRBJ1-2; 9 nucleotides align to TRBD1. The CDR3 contains 16 residues. Trimming removed 4 bases from V and 0 bases from J; junction bases left unmatched: 6. Per the germline V gene, CDR1 is SGHNT and CDR2 is YENEEA. The CDR3 coding sequence is TGTGCCAGCAGCTCCCCGGGACAGGGTGCTAACTATGGCTACACCTTC. Translation: CASSSPGQGANYGYTF. The whole variable domain, filled in from reference TRBV11-3 and TRBJ1-2, reads EAGVVQSPRYKIIEKKQPVAFWCNPISGHNTLYWYLQNLGQGPELLIRYENEEAVDDSQLPKDRFSAERLKGVDSTLKIQPAELGDSAVYLCASSSPGQGANYGYTFGSGTRLTVV.

About this clone itself: The same CDR3 is also encoded by other DNA sequences in this sample. This sequence joins TRBV9 and TRBJ1-2; D remains unclear. The CDR3 is 13 residues long. Germline values: CDR1 SGDLS, CDR2 YYNGEE. Trimming removed 2 bases from V and 4 bases from J, with 9 bases in between. For the CDR3, the DNA is TGTGCCAGCAGCGTTGGCGGCTTCTATGGCTACACCTTC. As protein: CASSVGGFYGYTF.

This chain uses TRBV4-3 with TRBJ2-1, with 9 bases matching TRBD1. Germline CDR1 LGHNA, CDR2 YSLEER. With V trimmed by 0 bases and J by 3 bases, 3 bases remained unmatched. CDR3 length: 16 amino acids. This CDR3 is CASSQEQGANYNEQFF. The CDR3 DNA sequence: TGCGCCAGCAGCCAAGAACAGGGGGCTAACTACAATGAGCAGTTCTTC.

J is TRBJ1-1 and V is TRBV23-1, with D tentatively TRBD1 (6 bases). TRBV23-1 is noted as an ORF with a role that remains uncertain. This CDR3 has 16 amino acids. Trimming cost V 4 bases and J 1 base, with 16 bases left between them. The CDR3 sequence: CASSPLKGTRNTEAFF. The CDR3 nucleotides are TGCGCCAGCAGTCCACTCAAGGGGACAAGGAACACTGAAGCTTTCTTT.

The rearrangement joins TRBV4-3 to TRBJ2-1; TRBD2 matches at 7 bases. The J segment lost 9 bases and the V segment lost 1 base, leaving 9 bases of the junction unmatched. The CDR3 covers 15 residues. Germline V CDR1 and CDR2: LGHNA, YSLEER. As DNA, the CDR3 is TGCGCCAGCAGCCAAGCTCAACCCGGGGGGTCTGAGCAGTTCTTC. Translating it yields CASSQAQPGGSEQFF.

The chain is built from TRBV6-4 and TRBJ2-1; tentatively, D is TRBD1 or TRBD2 (5 bases each). Trimming removed 6 bases at V and 1 base at J, with 16 bases between. CDR1 and CDR2 from the germline V gene are MRHNA and SNTAGT. The CDR3 consists of 16 residues. CDR3 nucleotide sequence: TGTGCCAGCAGCGTGGGGCTAGCCTTATCCTACAATGAGCAGTTCTTC. Amino acid sequence: CASSVGLALSYNEQFF.

The chain joins TRBV7-3 to TRBJ2-1; 14 positions agree with TRBD2. The CDR3 runs 15 residues. Germline-derived CDR1 and CDR2 are SGHTA and FQGTGA. Trimming at V came to 6 bases and at J to 8 bases, leaving 6 bases not matched to a gene. Here the CDR3 DNA reads TGTGCCAGCAGTATTCGACTAGCGGGGGGGCATGAGCAGTTCTTC. Translating it yields CASSIRLAGGHEQFF.

The CDR3 loop is CASGPGELFF. DNA for the CDR3: TGTGCCAGCGGCCCCGGGGAGCTGTTTTTT. This chain joins TRBV19 and TRBJ2-2; D uncertain. Germline V gives CDR1 LNHDA, CDR2 SQIVND (reference sequence). Trimming cost V 9 bases and J 6 bases, with 5 bases left between them. The CDR3 extends over 10 amino acids.

The chain joins TRBV29-1 to TRBJ2-3; 7 bases fit TRBD1. CDR3 length: 14 residues. Germline lookup yields CDR1 SQVTM and CDR2 ANQGSEA. Trimming removed 6 bases from V and 1 base from J; junction bases left unmatched: 7. DNA of the CDR3: TGCAGCGTGGCGACAGGGTTTGGCACAGATACGCAGTATTTT. Its translation is CSVATGFGTDTQYF.